This entry is about one T cell receptor beta chain. This sample is part of a study of cytomegalovirus exposure and HLA in healthy donors. The germline gives CDR1 MNHEY, CDR2 SMNVEV (reference sequence). V gave up 2 bases and J gave up 6 bases, with 17 bases separating them. The CDR3 consists of 16 residues. Primers included in the PCR were 60 Vbeta and 13 Jbeta primers. Sequencing was performed with immunoSEQ multiplex PCR; in TCRdb, only in-frame clones are kept and a portion is missing. The data show some 80,000 clones, with around 81% seen just once and 1.5% to 2% held by the top ten. Sequenced material: PBMCs. The clonotype originates from a man aged 40-49 years in good health and CMV-seronegative. The V call is TRBV27, the J call TRBJ2-4, with D perhaps TRBD1 (6 bases). The CDR3 DNA reads TGTGCCAGCAGTTTAATCGGGGTAGGACAGATAAACATTCAGTACTTC. It is translated as CASSLIGVGQINIQYF.